The rows below give T cell receptor beta chains drawn from one sample of a study of CD8+ T cells in alopecia areata. Here immunoSEQ multiplex PCR was the method, and the copy in TCRdb shows in-frame clones only, minus some. The data hold 150,000 to 200,000 clones, with about three fifths observed a single time. Sequencing used CD4+ T cells sorted from blood, obtained at week 4, from a patient treated with tofacitinib. These TCRs come from a human donor with alopecia areata. The CDR3 runs from the conserved cysteine through the conserved F or W. Clone size, where shown, is once, few, many, or a class for clones that have expanded.

V gene	clone size	J gene	CDR3 protein
TRBV30	NA	TRBJ2-2	CAWAIKGGTGELFF
TRBV9	NA	TRBJ2-1	CASSVWRQDNEQFF
TRBV2	NA	TRBJ1-2	CASSEGNVAGYTF
TRBV29-1	NA	TRBJ2-5	CSVVVGYTTETQYF
TRBV5-4	NA	TRBJ1-2	CASSEQGAGGYTF
TRBV7-9	NA	TRBJ1-5	CASSLVVTGTGTNQPQHF
TRBV6-5	NA	TRBJ1-1	CASSYFGTGKNTEAFF
TRBV29-1	few	TRBJ2-7	CSVGPGMKNEQYF
TRBV2	few	TRBJ2-5	CASEVQGGTQYF
TRBV25-1	once	TRBJ2-7	CASSETGMVDEQYF